These T cell receptor beta chains were read from a single sample in a study of T cells in Graves' hyperthyroidism and ophthalmopathy. TCRdb used MiXCR to reprocess the multiplex PCR reads, holding one entry per CDR3 protein. The profile covers approximately 360,000 distinct CDR3 sequences, with roughly 14% appearing a single time and about a quarter taken by the ten largest. Sequencing used blood. These receptors were taken from a woman younger than 35 with Graves' hyperthyroidism that later progressed to Graves' ophthalmopathy. The CDR3 runs from the conserved cysteine through the conserved F or W. D genes are given only for firm matches. Clone size is shown for a subset of rows, as once, few, many or a class of expanded clone.

clone_size,d_call,j_call,v_call,cdr3_aa,cdr3_nt
-,-,TRBJ1-3,TRBV19,CASSIAGRQDAGNTIYF,TGTGCCAGTAGTATCGCGGGACGCCAGGACGCTGGAAACACCATATATTTT
many,TRBD2,TRBJ2-2,TRBV5-1,CASRLAGVLTGELFF,TGCGCCAGCAGACTAGCGGGAGTCCTCACCGGGGAGCTGTTTTTT
many,-,TRBJ2-7,TRBV27,CASSLAGASEQYF,TGTGCCAGCAGTTTGGCAGGGGCGTCCGAGCAGTACTTC
many,-,TRBJ2-5,TRBV7-9,CASSFGTAWETQYF,TGTGCCAGCAGCTTTGGGACCGCTTGGGAGACCCAGTACTTC
many,TRBD2,TRBJ2-1,TRBV28,CASSFVGGPNNEQFF,TGTGCCAGCAGTTTCGTGGGAGGGCCCAACAATGAGCAGTTCTTC
few,-,TRBJ2-4,TRBV7-9,CASSLVLDGELAKNIQYF,TGTGCCAGCAGCTTAGTTCTCGACGGAGAACTAGCCAAAAACATTCAGTACTTC
many,-,TRBJ2-1,TRBV20-1,CSASIQGLYNEQFF,TGCAGTGCTAGTATTCAGGGGCTTTACAATGAGCAGTTCTTC
few,-,TRBJ1-5,TRBV6-1,CASRRTKNQPQHF,TGTGCCAGCAGGCGGACAAAAAATCAGCCCCAGCATTTT
-,-,TRBJ1-2,TRBV5-6,CASSGQGSGETNYGYTF,TGTGCCAGCAGCGGCCAGGGAAGCGGGGAAACCAACTATGGCTACACCTTC
many,TRBD1,TRBJ1-2,TRBV13,CASSLGPAGGWSGYTF,TGTGCCAGCAGCTTAGGCCCGGCAGGGGGCTGGTCTGGCTACACCTTC
few,-,TRBJ2-5,TRBV7-9,CASSFYGQYQKTQYF,TGTGCCAGCAGCTTTTATGGGCAGTACCAAAAGACCCAGTACTTC
many,-,TRBJ1-1,TRBV10-3,CAISESRYTEAFF,TGTGCCATCAGTGAGTCGCGGTACACTGAAGCTTTCTTT
many,-,TRBJ1-2,TRBV25-1,CASSAPGPPNYGYTF,TGTGCCAGCAGTGCCCCGGGACCGCCTAACTATGGCTACACCTTC
few,-,TRBJ2-5,TRBV20-1,CSASDGLPQETQYF,TGCAGTGCTAGCGACGGACTACCCCAAGAGACCCAGTACTTC
many,-,TRBJ2-7,TRBV28,CASTPQANPSYEQYF,TGTGCCAGCACTCCACAGGCCAACCCTTCCTACGAGCAGTACTTC
few,-,TRBJ2-3,TRBV5-5,CASSRPGVTSTDTQYF,TGTGCCAGCAGCAGGCCAGGGGTCACTAGCACAGATACGCAGTATTTT
many,-,TRBJ1-1,TRBV5-5,CASSDLRLARAIRTEAFF,TGTGCCAGCAGCGACCTGCGCCTCGCCAGGGCGATAAGAACTGAAGCTTTCTTT
many,-,TRBJ2-3,TRBV18,CASSPDSGTDTQYF,TGTGCCAGCTCACCGGATAGCGGCACAGATACGCAGTATTTT
-,-,TRBJ2-3,TRBV7-2,CASSLVPRTSTDTQYF,TGTGCCAGCAGCTTAGTCCCCAGGACTAGCACAGATACGCAGTATTTT
few,-,TRBJ2-5,TRBV7-9,CASSRAGVLGETQYF,TGTGCCAGCAGCCGTGCCGGGGTCCTTGGGGAGACCCAGTACTTC
many,-,TRBJ2-2,TRBV5-1,CASSWERTGELFF,TGCGCCAGCAGCTGGGAGAGGACCGGGGAGCTGTTTTTT
many,-,TRBJ1-5,TRBV14,CASSQEEGQPQHF,TGTGCCAGCAGCCAAGAGGAAGGTCAGCCCCAGCATTTT
many,-,TRBJ2-1,TRBV27,CASSFTGGGPSDEQFF,TGTGCCAGCAGTTTCACAGGAGGAGGGCCCTCCGATGAGCAGTTCTTC
many,TRBD1,TRBJ2-5,TRBV20-1,CSAYTGTGKETQYF,TGCAGTGCTTACACCGGGACAGGGAAAGAGACCCAGTACTTC
-,TRBD1,TRBJ2-4,TRBV29-1,CSVVTGGKNIQYF,TGCAGCGTCGTAACAGGGGGCAAAAACATTCAGTACTTC
-,TRBD1,TRBJ2-7,TRBV6-2/TRBV6-3,CATKFWDSTYEQYF,TGTGCCACCAAATTTTGGGACAGTACTTACGAGCAGTACTTC
many,-,TRBJ2-7,TRBV5-1,CASRAQGAEQYF,TGCGCCAGCAGAGCACAGGGAGCTGAGCAGTACTTC
-,-,TRBJ2-1,TRBV14,CASSRDMAVNEQFF,TGTGCCAGCAGCAGAGATATGGCGGTAAATGAGCAGTTCTTC
-,-,TRBJ2-2,TRBV29-1,CSVTRSGTGELFF,TGCAGCGTTACCCGGTCGGGCACCGGGGAGCTGTTTTTT
many,-,TRBJ1-1,TRBV11-2,CASSLRTAMTEAFF,TGTGCCAGCAGCTTAAGGACAGCCATGACTGAAGCTTTCTTT
many,-,TRBJ1-5,TRBV30,CAWSVGGNQPQHF,TGTGCCTGGAGTGTAGGGGGGAATCAGCCCCAGCATTTT
few,-,TRBJ1-1,TRBV7-3,CASSLNGGGASTEAFF,TGTGCCAGCAGCTTAAATGGTGGAGGGGCTAGCACTGAAGCTTTCTTT
many,TRBD2,TRBJ2-1,TRBV5-1,CASSSSSGSGDEQFF,TGCGCCAGCAGCTCCTCTAGCGGGAGCGGCGATGAGCAGTTCTTC
many,TRBD2,TRBJ2-1,TRBV7-2,CASSLDLAGGYNEQFF,TGTGCCAGCAGCTTGGACCTAGCGGGAGGGTACAATGAGCAGTTCTTC
many,-,TRBJ1-2,TRBV12-3/TRBV12-4,CASSFYGDGYTF,TGTGCCAGCAGTTTTTACGGGGATGGCTACACCTTC
-,TRBD2,TRBJ2-2,TRBV10-3,CAIRPGTSVLGELFF,TGTGCCATCAGACCCGGGACTAGCGTCCTAGGGGAGCTGTTTTTT
-,-,TRBJ2-2,TRBV12-3/TRBV12-4,CASSLVLEGLRNTGELFF,TGTGCCAGCAGTTTGGTTCTGGAGGGGCTAAGGAACACCGGGGAGCTGTTTTTT
many,-,TRBJ1-2,TRBV11-2,CASSFSQGGYTF,TGTGCCAGCAGCTTCTCGCAGGGCGGCTACACCTTC
-,-,TRBJ1-4,TRBV4-2,CASSQPLWRQPSANEKLFF,TGTGCCAGCAGCCAACCCCTTTGGAGACAGCCATCGGCTAATGAAAAACTGTTTTTT
few,TRBD2,TRBJ2-7,TRBV7-8,CASSVSSGSTYEQYF,TGTGCCAGCAGCGTATCTAGCGGGAGTACCTACGAGCAGTACTTC
many,-,TRBJ2-3,TRBV12-3/TRBV12-4,CASSPRGGTDTQYF,TGTGCCAGCAGTCCCCGAGGGGGAACAGATACGCAGTATTTT
many,-,TRBJ2-7,TRBV4-1,CASSQVRPGSGGYEQYF,TGCGCCAGCAGCCAAGTCCGCCCAGGTAGCGGAGGCTACGAGCAGTACTTC
many,TRBD2,TRBJ2-1,TRBV28,CASSPPPASGKNEQFF,TGTGCCAGCAGTCCGCCACCCGCTAGCGGGAAAAATGAGCAGTTCTTC
many,-,TRBJ2-1,TRBV12-3/TRBV12-4,CASRTYNEQFF,TGTGCCAGCAGAACCTACAATGAGCAGTTCTTC
many,TRBD2,TRBJ2-7,TRBV5-1,CASSPRGTLRDEQYF,TGCGCCAGCAGCCCGCGGGGGACTCTAAGGGACGAGCAGTACTTC
-,TRBD2,TRBJ2-2,TRBV27,CASSFLAGGVGELFF,TGTGCCAGCAGTTTCTTAGCGGGAGGGGTCGGGGAGCTGTTTTTT
few,TRBD1,TRBJ2-7,TRBV20-1,CSATPPGWDSSYEQYF,TGCAGTGCCACACCGCCAGGCTGGGACAGCTCCTACGAGCAGTACTTC
many,-,TRBJ2-7,TRBV28,CASSFVVISYEQYF,TGTGCCAGCAGTTTCGTGGTCATCTCCTACGAGCAGTACTTC
many,TRBD2,TRBJ2-5,TRBV20-1,CSARPGLEWETQYF,TGCAGTGCTAGACCGGGACTAGAGTGGGAGACCCAGTACTTC
many,-,TRBJ1-1,TRBV6-6,CASSYPDSNTEAFF,TGTGCCAGCAGTTACCCGGACAGCAACACTGAAGCTTTCTTT
few,-,TRBJ1-1,TRBV19,CASSIGWWRQLNTEAFF,TGTGCCAGTAGTATAGGATGGTGGAGACAGTTAAACACTGAAGCTTTCTTT
-,-,TRBJ2-2,TRBV4-1,CASSQQSWGRYRELFF,TGCGCCAGCAGCCAACAATCTTGGGGGCGGTATCGGGAGCTGTTTTTT
once,TRBD1,TRBJ1-5,TRBV28,CASTPKGGSQPQHF,TGTGCCAGCACCCCAAAAGGGGGCTCTCAGCCCCAGCATTTT
many,TRBD2,TRBJ2-1,TRBV7-8,CASSQLGLAGGPYNEQFF,TGTGCCAGCAGCCAACTGGGACTAGCGGGAGGGCCTTACAATGAGCAGTTCTTC
-,-,TRBJ1-6,TRBV9,CASSDRDHNSPLHF,TGTGCCAGCAGCGACCGGGACCATAATTCACCCCTCCACTTT
many,-,TRBJ1-5,TRBV15,CATARDRNDQPQHF,TGTGCCACTGCTAGAGACAGGAATGATCAGCCCCAGCATTTT
-,TRBD2,TRBJ2-1,TRBV27,CASSLYLAAYNEQFF,TGTGCCAGCAGTTTGTACCTAGCGGCCTACAATGAGCAGTTCTTC
-,-,TRBJ2-1,TRBV7-6,CASSLTDLYNEQFF,TGTGCCAGCAGCTTAACGGACCTTTACAATGAGCAGTTCTTC
-,-,TRBJ2-5,TRBV29-1,CSVVIAGHAETQYF,TGCAGCGTTGTAATTGCTGGACATGCGGAGACCCAGTACTTC
many,TRBD2,TRBJ2-7,TRBV28,CASSRLAERYEQYF,TGTGCCAGCAGCCGACTAGCGGAGCGGTACGAGCAGTACTTC